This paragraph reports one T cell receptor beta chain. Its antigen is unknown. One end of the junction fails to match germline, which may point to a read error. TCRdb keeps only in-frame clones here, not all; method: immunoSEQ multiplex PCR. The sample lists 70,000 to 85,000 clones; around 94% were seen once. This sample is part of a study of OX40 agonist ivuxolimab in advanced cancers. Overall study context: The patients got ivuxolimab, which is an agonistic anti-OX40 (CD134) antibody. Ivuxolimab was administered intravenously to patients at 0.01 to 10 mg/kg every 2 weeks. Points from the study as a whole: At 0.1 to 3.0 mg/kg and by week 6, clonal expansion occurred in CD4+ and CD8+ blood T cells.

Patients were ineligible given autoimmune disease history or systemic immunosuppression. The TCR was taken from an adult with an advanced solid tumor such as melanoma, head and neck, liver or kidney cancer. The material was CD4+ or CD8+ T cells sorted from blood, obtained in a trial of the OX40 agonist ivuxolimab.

The CDR3 DNA reads TGTGCCAGCAGCATAGCCGGGACAGCCTACGAGCAGTACTTC. Protein: CASSIAGTAYEQYF. The rearrangement uses TRBV7-2 and TRBJ2-7, with 7 positions matching TRBD1. This CDR3 comprises 14 residues. Looked up from germline, CDR1 is SGHTA and CDR2 is FQGNSA.